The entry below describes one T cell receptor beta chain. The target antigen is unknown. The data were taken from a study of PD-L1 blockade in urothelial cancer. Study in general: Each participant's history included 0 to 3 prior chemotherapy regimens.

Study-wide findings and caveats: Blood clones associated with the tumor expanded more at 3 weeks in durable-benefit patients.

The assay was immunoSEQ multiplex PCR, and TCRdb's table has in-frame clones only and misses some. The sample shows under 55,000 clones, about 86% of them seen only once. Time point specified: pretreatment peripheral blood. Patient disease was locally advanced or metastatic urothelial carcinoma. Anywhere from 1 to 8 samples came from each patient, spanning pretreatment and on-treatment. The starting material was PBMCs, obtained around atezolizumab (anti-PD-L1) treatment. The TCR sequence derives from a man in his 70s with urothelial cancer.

The CDR3 is CATLSGETYNEQFF. In DNA, the CDR3 is TGTGCCACCCTTAGCGGGGAGACCTACAATGAGCAGTTCTTC. This chain connects TRBV10-3 to TRBJ2-1, with TRBD2 matching 8 bases. V shed 10 bases and J 2 bases; nucleotides not matched to a gene: 7. This CDR3 region has 14 residues. In germline, CDR1 is ENHRY, CDR2 SYGVKD.